The 11 T cell receptor beta chains reported below all come from one sample, sequenced in a study of T cells expressing NK-cell markers. TCRdb re-analyzed the 5' RACE reads; it lists each CDR3 protein once, without DNA. The listing contains about 370,000 distinct CDR3 sequences. Material: blood T cells: a sorted CD56 or NKG2C T cell subset, CD4+ or CD8+ T cells, or bulk PBMC T cells (not recorded which). The source is a woman in her forties or fifties in good health.

CDR3 in amino acids: CASSLYPGGALIGELFF. The rearrangement uses TRBV5-1 and TRBJ2-2; the D call of TRBD1 rests on TCRdb alone, since no DNA is present to check it. CDR3 length: 17 amino acids. The germline V gene has CDR1 SGHRS and CDR2 YFSETQ.

The gene calls are TRBV21-1 and TRBJ2-4; TCRdb proposes TRBD2, but this gene call is untestable without DNA. TRBV21-1 is termed a pseudogene. This CDR3 is built from 14 residues. CDR3 residues: CASSRCGTKNIQYF.

This chain connects TRBV12-3 or TRBV12-4 to TRBJ2-1. This CDR3 is 14 amino acids long. This chain's CDR3 is CASRYTSSYNEQFF.

The chain carries TRBV7-9 and TRBJ2-1. The CDR3 is made up of 14 amino acids. Germline values: CDR1 SEHNR, CDR2 FQNEAQ (reference sequence). CDR3 loop: CASSLALADAEQFF.

The rearrangement uses TRBV20-1 and TRBJ2-5; absent DNA, TCRdb's TRBD2 call cannot be checked. Germline-derived CDR1 and CDR2 are DFQATT and SNEGSKA (reference sequence). The CDR3 has 17 residues. The CDR3 loop is CSAKGTSGRELRETQYF.

The CDR3 sequence: CSARHRESYNSPLHF. This chain joins TRBV20-1 and TRBJ1-6. The length of the CDR3 is 15 residues. The germline V gene encodes CDR1 DFQATT and CDR2 SNEGSKA (reference sequence).

The V gene is TRBV20-1, the J gene TRBJ1-5; TCRdb calls TRBD1, which cannot be checked without DNA. Germline loops: CDR1 DFQATT, CDR2 SNEGSKA (reference sequence). The CDR3 runs to 12 residues. The chain's CDR3 is CSARLGDGPQHF.

The rearrangement joins TRBV12-3 or TRBV12-4 to TRBJ2-1; TCRdb designates TRBD2, a call that cannot be tested without DNA. This CDR3 has 13 amino acids. The CDR3 sequence is CASSPRTSAEQFF.

The CDR3 is CASSFARGGTGELFF. The chain employs TRBV12-3 or TRBV12-4 and TRBJ2-2; checking the TCRdb D call of TRBD1 is not possible without DNA. CDR3 length: 15 residues.

This sequence joins TRBV7-9 and TRBJ1-2; the D gene TCRdb calls, TRBD1, cannot be checked with no DNA. This CDR3 region has 13 residues. Germline-derived CDR1 and CDR2 are SEHNR and FQNEAQ (reference sequence). Here the CDR3 reads CASSSRQNYGYTF.

This chain uses TRBV6-5 with TRBJ2-1. CDR3 length: 16 residues. Germline-derived CDR1 and CDR2 are MNHEY and SVGAGI. The chain's CDR3 is CASSYSAKHLYKQCFF.